Here is one T cell receptor beta chain with its context. This clonotype appeared many times. Its target antigen remains unknown. Base qualities are not recorded, but no much larger clone differs from it by a single base. This sample was included in a study of immune aging and cytomegalovirus after organ transplant (dated by TCRdb to about 2021). In terms of the full investigation: All transplant recipients received three-drug immunosuppression with prednisone, tacrolimus, and mycophenolate.

Overall results and qualifications from the work: Large clones contained a bigger proportion of TEMRA cells, and over time the seven largest clones (around 2,000 cells) picked up aged and TEMRA cells and lost TCM cells. Post-transplant increases in aged-phenotype cells were observed regardless of clone size, following viremia and occurring earlier in large clones (days 200-264) than in small clones. CD57 was not measured in the sequencing data, so a conservative gene-based aging definition was used instead.

The library was built by means of single-cell sequencing. Sequencing used an Illumina NovaSeq 6000. For cell capture and library preparation, the team used the BD Rhapsody Targeted mRNA and AbSeq Reagent Kit in a microwell format. Libraries were prepared to cover TCR, sample tags, AbSeq, and targeted mRNA from the Human T-Cell Expression Panel plus custom TOX and TOX2 primers. Sequencing of the libraries was done on an Illumina NovaSeq. Concerning the study's data processing: The analysis covered about 9,800 cells in total, of which about 7,000 were CD8 T cells and a few thousand were CD8 T cells with an identifiable TCR CDR3. The BD Rhapsody Targeted Analysis Pipeline, including V(D)J processing, was run on the Seven Bridges Genomics platform to process the raw data. Quality control, Sample Tag demultiplexing with Lex-BDSMK, clone identification with VDJ Explorer, and Seurat clustering were all done in SeqGeq 1.6.0. Clones comprising <1% of CD8 T cells were considered non-expanded; clones comprising >2.5% of the sample were considered clonal expansions. Using fastp trimming at Q25 and MiXCR clonotype assembly, TCRdb reanalyzed the public sequencing data and kept in-frame beta chains. Each record represents a unique CDR3 protein, reported with the most common genes and DNA among its rows. The V and J calls were determined by TCRdb, not by the authors. The sample table records 20,000 or so distinct CDR3 sequences; just over 35% of these occur just once. Of the sample, around 25% falls within the top ten clones.

What this sample's time point label stands for: five sample-tagged time points from pre-transplant (day -1) to day 368 post-transplant, pooled. PBMC were thawed and then stimulated for less than 15 hours with a CMV IE-1 overlapping peptide library, with no transport inhibitors added. After being thawed and rested overnight, the cells were stimulated in R10 medium along with CD28/CD49d costimulation. The IE-1 peptide library was made up of 15-amino-acid peptides with 11-amino-acid overlaps. Each time point was barcoded with BD Single-Cell Multiplexing Kit Sample Tags, pooled, and stained with oligo-conjugated anti-CD45RA plus sorting antibodies. A BD FACSAria III was used to sort CMV-responsive CD8+CD137+ and CD4+CD154+ T cells at 4-way purity. Blood was drawn into EDTA vacutainers and was processed by Ficoll gradient within 1-24 hours. The CDR3 sequence holds 15 residues, the cysteine and phenylalanine included. The sequence is cut down to CDR3 DNA, 45 bases in frame from base 1. CDR1 and CDR2, looked up from the germline V gene (reference sequence), are MNHNY and SVGAGI. Relative to germline, V is missing 5 bases and J is missing 3 bases, with 6 bases of the junction outside any gene match.

This sequence uses TRBV6-6 and TRBJ2-1; TRBD2 matches 8 bases in the middle. Sequenced material: CMV peptide-activated CD4+ and CD8+ T cells sorted from blood, taken at five time points, pooled. Read against the paper, the sample's cell subset or site label means: sorted CD8+CD137+ and CD4+CD154+ T cells after about 11 h CMV IE-1 peptide stimulation. The origin of this receptor is a female donor who had a heart transplant and CMV viremia. CDR3 loop: CASSRGLDVYNEQFF. The DNA sequence is given as TGTGCCAGCAGTAGGGGACTAGATGTCTACAATGAGCAGTTCTTC.